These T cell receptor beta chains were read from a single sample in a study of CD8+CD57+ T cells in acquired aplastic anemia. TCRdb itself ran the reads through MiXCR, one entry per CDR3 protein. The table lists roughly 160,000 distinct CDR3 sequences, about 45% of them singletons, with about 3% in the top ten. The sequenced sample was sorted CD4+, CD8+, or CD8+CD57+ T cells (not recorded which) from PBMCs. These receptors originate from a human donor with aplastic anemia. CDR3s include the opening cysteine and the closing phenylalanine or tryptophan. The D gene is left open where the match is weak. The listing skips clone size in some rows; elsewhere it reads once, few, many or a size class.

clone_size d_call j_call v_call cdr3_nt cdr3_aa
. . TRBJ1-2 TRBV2 TGTGCCAGCACCGACAGTAGGGTAGGGGCTATAGGTGGCTACACCTTC CASTDSRVGAIGGYTF
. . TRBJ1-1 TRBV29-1 TGCAGCGTTGGTGCGGACCACACCGAAGCTTGCTTT CSVGADHTEACF
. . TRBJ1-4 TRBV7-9 TGTGCCAGCAGAACAGGGCGTCCTGAAAAACTGTTTTTT CASRTGRPEKLFF
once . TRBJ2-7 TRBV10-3 TGTGCCATCAGTTCCCCCGGCGACTATGCCTACGAGCAGTACTTC CAISSPGDYAYEQYF
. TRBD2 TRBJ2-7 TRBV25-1 TGTGCCAGCAGCGCGCCGGGACTAGCGGGTTACGAGCAGTACTTC CASSAPGLAGYEQYF
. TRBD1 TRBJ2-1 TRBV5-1 TGCGCCAGCAGCTTAATGGGACAGGGGGCAAATGAGCAGTTCTTC CASSLMGQGANEQFF
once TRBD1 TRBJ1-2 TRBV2 TGTGCCAGCAGTGAAGCGTGGACAGGGAAGGTCGGTCACTATGGCTACACCTTC CASSEAWTGKVGHYGYTF
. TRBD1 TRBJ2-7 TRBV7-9 TGTGCCAGCAGCTTAACCCCGGGACAGGGCTACGAGCAGTACTTC CASSLTPGQGYEQYF
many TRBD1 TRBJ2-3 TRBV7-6 TGTGCCAGCAGCAGAGACGGACAGGGGGGCACAGATACGCAGTATTTT CASSRDGQGGTDTQYF
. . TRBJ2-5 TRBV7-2 TGTGCCAGCAGCTTAGTTGGGGGGGAGACCCAGTACTTC CASSLVGGETQYF
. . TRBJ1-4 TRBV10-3 TGCGCCATCGGGGTCAGAAATGGTGGGGAACTGCTTTTT CAIGVRNGGELLF
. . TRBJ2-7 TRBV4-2 TGTGCCAGCAGCCAAGACAGGACCTACTACGAGCAGTACTTC CASSQDRTYYEQYF
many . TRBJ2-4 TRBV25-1 TGTGCCAGCAGTGAAGTAGCCAAAAACATTCAGTACTTC CASSEVAKNIQYF
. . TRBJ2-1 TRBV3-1 TGTGCCAGCAGCTTAGCGGAAATGTACAATGAGCAGTTCTTC CASSLAEMYNEQFF
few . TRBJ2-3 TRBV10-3 TGTGCCATCAGTGAAGGGCAAGCTAATACGCAGTATTTT CAISEGQANTQYF
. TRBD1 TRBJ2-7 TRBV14 TGTGCCAGCAGAGAGACAGGGCACTACGAGCAGTACTTC CASRETGHYEQYF
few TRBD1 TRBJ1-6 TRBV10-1 TGTGCCAGCAGTCTTGAACGACAGGGGCGAACTAATTCACCCCTCCACTTT CASSLERQGRTNSPLHF
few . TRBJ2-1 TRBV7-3 TGTGCCAGCAGCTTAGACGAAGACACTAAGCAGTTCTTC CASSLDEDTKQFF
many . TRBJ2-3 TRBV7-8 TGTGCCAGCAGCTTAGCGGGGACCTCCTTTGATACGCAGTATTTT CASSLAGTSFDTQYF
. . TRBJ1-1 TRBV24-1 . CATSDSVGEGTEALF
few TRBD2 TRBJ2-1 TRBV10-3 TGTGCCGGGACCAACAGACTAGCGGGAGGCCCTCCCTACAATGAGCAGTTCTTC CAGTNRLAGGPPYNEQFF
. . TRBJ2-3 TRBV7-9 TGTGCCAGTAGCTACGTTTCGGGGGTTCGAACTTTTTTT CASSYVSGVRTFF
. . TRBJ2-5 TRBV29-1 TGCAGCATTGGGATGGGCAGGGCCCAAGAGACCCAGTACTTC CSIGMGRAQETQYF
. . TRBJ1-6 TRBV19 TGTGCCAGTAGTATACAGGGATACAATTCACCCCTCCACTTT CASSIQGYNSPLHF
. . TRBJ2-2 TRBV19 TGTGCCAGTAATCTGTCAGGGCGGTCCGGAGGCGGGGAGCTGTTTTTT CASNLSGRSGGGELFF
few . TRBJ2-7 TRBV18 TGTGCCAGCTCACCTCTAATTACCTACGAGCAGTACTTC CASSPLITYEQYF
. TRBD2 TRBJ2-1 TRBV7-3 TGTGCCAGCAGCCCCGGGACTAGCCACTCCTACAATGAGCAGTTCTTC CASSPGTSHSYNEQFF
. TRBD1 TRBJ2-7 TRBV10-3 TGTGCCATCAGTGGGCCGGACAGGGGGCGGAACGAGCAGTACTTC CAISGPDRGRNEQYF
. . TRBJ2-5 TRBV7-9 TGTGCCAGCAGCTTAACCACCGGGGTAGAGACCCAGTACTTC CASSLTTGVETQYF
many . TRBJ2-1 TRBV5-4 TGTGCCAGCAGCTTGGCAGGGGTAGACTACAATGAGCAGTTCTTC CASSLAGVDYNEQFF
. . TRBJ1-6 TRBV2 TGTGCCAGCAGCCCCCGGGGCTGGGAGGATTCACCCCTCCACTTT CASSPRGWEDSPLHF
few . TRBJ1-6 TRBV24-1 TGTGCCACCAGTGATCCCCAGACAGGTTATAATTCACCCCTCCACTTT CATSDPQTGYNSPLHF
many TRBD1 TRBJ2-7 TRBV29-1 TGCAGCGTAGAAGGACAGGGGGGTAACGAGCAGTACTTC CSVEGQGGNEQYF
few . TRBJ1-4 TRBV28 TGTGCCAGCAGTTTTGTAGGGGACACCGAACAGGGAAAACTGTTTTTT CASSFVGDTEQGKLFF
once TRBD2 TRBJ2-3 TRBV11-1 TGTGCCAGCAGCTCCACTAGCGGGGGAAGCACAGATACGCAGTATTTT CASSSTSGGSTDTQYF
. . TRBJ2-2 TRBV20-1 TGCAGTGCTACCCAGGGCCCGGCGGACACCGGGGAGCTGTTTTTT CSATQGPADTGELFF
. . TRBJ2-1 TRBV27 TGTGCCAGCAGTTTGGGGCACTTGCCTCGGGAGCAGTTCTTC CASSLGHLPREQFF
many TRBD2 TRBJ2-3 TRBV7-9 TGTGCCGGGAAAGACGGGAGGACAGATACGCAGTATTTT CAGKDGRTDTQYF